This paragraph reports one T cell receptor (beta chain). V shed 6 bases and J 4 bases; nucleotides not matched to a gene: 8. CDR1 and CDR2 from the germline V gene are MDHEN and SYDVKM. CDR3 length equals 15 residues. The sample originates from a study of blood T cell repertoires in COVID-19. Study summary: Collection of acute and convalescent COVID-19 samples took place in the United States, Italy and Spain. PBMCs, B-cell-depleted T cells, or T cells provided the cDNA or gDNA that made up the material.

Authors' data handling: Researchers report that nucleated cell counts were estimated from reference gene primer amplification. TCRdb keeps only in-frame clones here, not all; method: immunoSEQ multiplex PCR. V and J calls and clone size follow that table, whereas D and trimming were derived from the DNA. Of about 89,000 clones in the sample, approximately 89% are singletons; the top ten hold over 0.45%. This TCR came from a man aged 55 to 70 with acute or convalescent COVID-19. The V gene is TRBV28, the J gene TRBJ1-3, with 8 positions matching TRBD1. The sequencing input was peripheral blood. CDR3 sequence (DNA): TGTGCCAGCAGGGAACAGGGGGGAAAAGGAAACACCATATATTTT. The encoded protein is CASREQGGKGNTIYF.